This TCR beta chain appears in the sequencing data of a study of Graves' ophthalmopathy and Graves' hyperthyroidism. General study findings and limits: It was with about 68% sensitivity and roughly 75% specificity that the model predicted ophthalmopathy progression.

Per the germline V gene, CDR1 is SGDLS and CDR2 is YYNGEE. The CDR3 contains 14 residues. The V end was cut by 6 bases, the J end by 5 bases, with 17 bases between. RNA served as the template for amplifying TCR beta CDR3 regions. The first-round RT-PCR employed HTBI primers together with the Qiagen OneStep RT-PCR kit. A multiplex PCR was then performed as the second round. In TCRdb, the multiplex PCR reads were re-called with MiXCR into one record per CDR3 protein. The sample lists 350,000 to 450,000 distinct CDR3 sequences, 15% to 20% occurring once. This clonotype was picked up many times. Its antigen is still unknown. Diagnoses were established from clinical symptoms, serum thyroxine, TRAb, thyroid ultrasound and orbital computed tomography.

The chain links TRBV9 to TRBJ1-1; D gene ambiguous. This TCR derives from a woman aged 18-29 years with Graves' ophthalmopathy. Source material: peripheral blood. The CDR3 is CASTPDLGRTEAFF. The CDR3 DNA follows: TGTGCCAGCACCCCGGACCTCGGGCGGACTGAAGCTTTCTTT.